Listed here are 21 T cell receptor beta chains from one sample, sequenced in a study of technical replicates of blood from a few donors. TCRdb's copy holds only in-frame clones and misses some; the assay was immunoSEQ multiplex PCR. The sample includes some 94,000 clones, just under 95% of them seen just once. The sample taken for sequencing was T cells isolated from PBMCs. Receptors originate from a human donor in good health.

The chain uses TRBV4-1 and TRBJ2-2; 10 nucleotides agree with TRBD1. V shed 1 base, J shed 5 bases, and the junction held 4 bases outside the gene matches. This CDR3 comprises 16 residues. Germline-derived CDR1 and CDR2 are MGHRA and YSYEKL. CDR3 loop: CASSQARTGGTGELFF. DNA of the CDR3: TGCGCCAGCAGCCAAGCAAGGACAGGGGGAACCGGGGAGCTGTTTTTT.

The chain uses TRBV25-1 and TRBJ1-1; D perhaps matches TRBD1 (5 bases). Trimming took off 7 bases at V and 0 bases at J, with 21 bases between the two ends. There are 17 residues in the CDR3. Germline loops: CDR1 MGHDK, CDR2 SYGVNS. CDR3 sequence (DNA): TGTGCCAGCACCGAACCCATTCGGACACAGATGAACACTGAAGCTTTCTTT. The encoded protein is CASTEPIRTQMNTEAFF.

This clone was seen only once. The rearrangement uses TRBV20-1 and TRBJ2-4; possible D gene TRBD1, 5 bases. This CDR3 is 11 amino acids long. The germline CDR1 and CDR2 sequences are DFQATT and SNEGSKA (reference sequence). V lost 5 bases and J lost 6, with 8 bases in between. CDR3 residues: CSAATANIQYF. In nucleotides, the CDR3 is TGCAGTGCTGCGACAGCAAACATTCAGTACTTC.

The chain recombines TRBV5-4 with TRBJ1-5; TRBD1 agrees at 9 bases. Looked up from germline, CDR1 is SGHNT and CDR2 is YYREEE (reference sequence). This CDR3 region has 14 residues. V trimming: 3 bases; J trimming: 4 bases; junction bases outside the gene matches: 2. In DNA, the CDR3 is TGTGCCAGCAGCTCCGGGACAGGGAATCAGCCCCAGCATTTT. This sequence encodes CASSSGTGNQPQHF.

This chain connects TRBV9 to TRBJ2-7, with 12 bases that match TRBD2. From germline, CDR1 is SGDLS and CDR2 YYNGEE. The CDR3 has 18 residues. With V trimmed by 1 base and J by 0 bases, 8 bases remained unmatched. In nucleotides, the CDR3 is TGTGCCAGCAGCGTAACGACTAGCGGGGGCCCGAGCTCCTACGAGCAGTACTTC. Protein: CASSVTTSGGPSSYEQYF. The full variable domain, in which reference TRBV9 and TRBJ2-7 provide the parts outside the CDR3, is DSGVTQTPKHLITATGQRVTLRCSPRSGDLSVYWYQQSLDQGLQFLIQYYNGEERAKGNILERFSAQQFPDLHSELNLSSLELGDSALYFCASSVTTSGGPSSYEQYFGPGTRLTVT.

This clone was detected once. The rearrangement joins TRBV7-3 to TRBJ2-7; D not certain. Trimming shortened V by 3 bases and J by 0 bases, and 12 bases separated the two germline ends. This CDR3 spans 15 amino acids. CDR1 is SGHTA, CDR2 FQGTGA, per germline. CDR3: CASSLSPANSYEQYF. In DNA form, the CDR3 reads TGTGCCAGCAGCTTGAGCCCAGCGAACTCCTACGAGCAGTACTTC.

The chain carries TRBV13 and TRBJ2-7, with unresolved D. This CDR3 comprises 11 residues. In germline, CDR1 is PRHDT, CDR2 FYEKMQ (reference sequence). V lost 2 bases and J 6 bases, leaving 5 bases between the germline ends. The CDR3 region is CASSLRSEQYF. In DNA form, the CDR3 reads TGTGCCAGCAGCTTACGGAGCGAGCAGTACTTC.

The chain links TRBV9 to TRBJ2-7; 9 bases line up with TRBD1. The CDR3 sequence is 14 residues long. Germline loops: CDR1 SGDLS, CDR2 YYNGEE. The V segment lost 3 bases and the J segment 3 bases; nucleotides outside the gene matches: 4. The CDR3: CASSAGTGYYEQYF. DNA of the CDR3: TGTGCCAGCAGCGCCGGGACAGGGTACTACGAGCAGTACTTC.

This sequence joins TRBV30 and TRBJ2-7; possibly TRBD1 for D (6 bases). Germline assignment: CDR1 GTSNPN and CDR2 SVGIG (reference sequence). The V gene lost 0 bases and the J gene lost 1 base, with 10 bases spanning the gap. The CDR3 consists of 14 residues. The CDR3 DNA reads as TGTGCCTGGAGTGTACGCAGGGGTTCCTACGAGCAGTACTTC. Translated: CAWSVRRGSYEQYF.

This chain uses TRBV6-1 with TRBJ1-2; D possibly corresponds to TRBD1 (5 bases). Germline V gene data show CDR1 as MNHNS and CDR2 as SASEGT. Trimming pared 0 bases from V and 4 bases from J, leaving 15 bases between. This CDR3 contains 16 residues. CDR3 coding DNA: TGTGCCAGCAGTGAAGCTTTAACGGGGGTGGTCTATGGCTACACCTTC. It codes for CASSEALTGVVYGYTF.

This chain connects TRBV7-2 to TRBJ1-2; 9 nucleotides line up with TRBD1. J was trimmed by 4 bases and V by 10 bases; bases with no gene match: 7. The CDR3 is made up of 13 amino acids. Germline CDR1 and CDR2: SGHTA and FQGNSA. The CDR3 sequence is CATTGGIGYGYTF. The CDR3 coding sequence is TGTGCCACCACAGGGGGCATCGGCTATGGCTACACCTTC.

This clone has just one count. The J gene is TRBJ2-3, the V gene TRBV7-9; 8 bases are a match to TRBD2. The CDR3 has 14 residues. The J segment lost 4 bases and the V segment lost 4 bases, leaving 4 bases of the junction unmatched. Germline CDR1 and CDR2: SEHNR and FQNEAQ (reference sequence). The DNA of the CDR3 is TGTGCCAGCAGCTCCCGACTAGCGCCAGATACGCAGTATTTT. Protein sequence: CASSSRLAPDTQYF. The full variable domain, with the rest looked up from reference TRBV7-9 and TRBJ2-3, is DTGVSQNPRHKITKRGQNVTFRCDPISEHNRLYWYRQTLGQGPEFLTYFQNEAQLEKSRLLSDRFSAERPKGSFSTLEIQRTEQGDSAMYLCASSSRLAPDTQYFGPGTRLTVL.

The gene calls are TRBV19 and TRBJ2-3, with D possibly being TRBD2 (6 bases). Trimming stripped 3 bases from V and 5 bases from J, with 15 bases between. The CDR3 consists of 15 residues. In germline, CDR1 is LNHDA, CDR2 SQIVND (reference sequence). The CDR3: CASSISWTGVDTQYF. Here the CDR3 DNA reads TGTGCCAGTAGTATCTCCTGGACGGGGGTAGATACGCAGTATTTT. The whole variable domain, remainder taken from reference TRBV19 and TRBJ2-3, is DGGITQSPKYLFRKEGQNVTLSCEQNLNHDAMYWYRQDPGQGLRLIYYSQIVNDFQKGDIAEGYSVSREKKESFPLTVTSAQKNPTAFYLCASSISWTGVDTQYFGPGTRLTVL.

The V call is TRBV15, the J call TRBJ2-1, with TRBD1 matching over 7 bases. Trimming removed 6 bases from V and 3 bases from J; junction bases left unmatched: 11. From germline, CDR1 is LNHNV and CDR2 YYDKDF (reference sequence). The CDR3 is made up of 16 amino acids. DNA for the CDR3: TGTGCCACCAGGGGTATAGGGGGCGAGGTCTACAATGAGCAGTTCTTC. It translates to CATRGIGGEVYNEQFF.

The V gene is TRBV7-2, the J gene TRBJ2-2; tentative D call: TRBD2 (6 bases). Germline V gene lookup returns CDR1 SGHTA and CDR2 FQGNSA. This CDR3 region has 16 residues. The V gene lost 2 bases and the J gene lost 2 bases, with 12 bases spanning the gap. The CDR3 protein is CASSLSGGINTGELFF. CDR3 DNA sequence: TGTGCCAGCAGCTTATCGGGCGGGATTAACACCGGGGAGCTGTTTTTT.

The chain employs TRBV4-3 and TRBJ2-2; the match to TRBD2 covers 14 bases. This CDR3 has 18 amino acids. Per germline, CDR1 LGHNA and CDR2 YSLEER. Trimming cost V 4 bases and J 0 bases; bases outside gene matches: 4. The CDR3 region is CASSRPGLAGANTGELFF. DNA for the CDR3: TGCGCCAGCAGCCGCCCGGGACTAGCGGGAGCGAACACCGGGGAGCTGTTTTTT.

With respect to this clone: Other DNA sequences in the same sample also yield this CDR3. The chain couples TRBV19 to TRBJ2-3, with 8 bases lining up with TRBD2. With V trimmed by 4 bases and J by 0 bases, 3 bases remained unmatched. CDR1 is LNHDA, CDR2 SQIVND, per germline (reference sequence). This CDR3 is built from 15 residues. CDR3 DNA: TGTGCCAGTAGTACCTCTAGCGGGAGCACAGATACGCAGTATTTT. This encodes CASSTSSGSTDTQYF. The complete variable domain, with remaining parts taken from reference TRBV19 and TRBJ2-3, reads DGGITQSPKYLFRKEGQNVTLSCEQNLNHDAMYWYRQDPGQGLRLIYYSQIVNDFQKGDIAEGYSVSREKKESFPLTVTSAQKNPTAFYLCASSTSSGSTDTQYFGPGTRLTVL.

This sequence joins TRBV10-3 and TRBJ2-5; no firm D call. The CDR3 loop spans 14 amino acids. The V end was cut by 6 bases, the J end by 3 bases, with 14 bases between. The germline V gene encodes CDR1 ENHRY and CDR2 SYGVKD. The CDR3 DNA follows: TGTGCCATCAGGTCCGCTGCCTCTAAAGAGACCCAGTACTTC. This sequence encodes CAIRSAASKETQYF.

The J gene is TRBJ1-4, the V gene TRBV7-2; D gene ambiguous. The germline V gene encodes CDR1 SGHTA and CDR2 FQGNSA. V lost 2 bases and J 0 bases, leaving 4 bases between the germline ends. There are 14 residues in the CDR3. CDR3 sequence: CASSLRATNEKLFF. The CDR3 nucleotides are TGTGCCAGCAGCTTAAGAGCAACTAATGAAAAACTGTTTTTT.

The chain uses TRBV2 and TRBJ2-2, with 9 nucleotides matching TRBD2. Trimming removed 2 bases from V and 1 base from J; junction bases left unmatched: 2. Germline CDR1 reads SNHLY; CDR2 reads FYNNEI. This CDR3 spans 16 amino acids. The CDR3 spells CASSELAGLNTGELFF. The CDR3 DNA reads TGTGCCAGCAGTGAACTAGCGGGACTGAACACCGGGGAGCTGTTTTTT.

The genes are TRBV27 and TRBJ1-2, with D unclear. The CDR3 length is 13 residues. CDR1 MNHEY and CDR2 SMNVEV come from the germline V gene (reference sequence). Trimming cost V 7 bases and J 10 bases, with 19 bases left between them. CDR3 nucleotide sequence: TGTGCCAGCACCCCGGCCCGGGAGAGTACCTACACCTTC. Translated, it gives CASTPARESTYTF.